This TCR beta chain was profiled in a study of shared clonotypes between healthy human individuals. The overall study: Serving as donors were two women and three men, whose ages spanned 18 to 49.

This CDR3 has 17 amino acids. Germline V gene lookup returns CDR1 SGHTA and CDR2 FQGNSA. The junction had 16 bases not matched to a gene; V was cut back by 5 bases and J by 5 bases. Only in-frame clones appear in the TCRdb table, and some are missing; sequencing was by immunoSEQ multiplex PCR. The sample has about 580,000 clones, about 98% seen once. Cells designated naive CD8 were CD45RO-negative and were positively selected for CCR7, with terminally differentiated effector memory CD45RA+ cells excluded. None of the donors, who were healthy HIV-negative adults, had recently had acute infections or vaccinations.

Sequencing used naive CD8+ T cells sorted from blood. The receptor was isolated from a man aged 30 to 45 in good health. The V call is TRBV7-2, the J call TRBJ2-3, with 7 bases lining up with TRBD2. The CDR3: CASSPRGLRERIDTQYF. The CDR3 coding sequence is TGTGCCAGCAGCCCCCGGGGGTTGCGGGAGAGGATAGATACGCAGTATTTT.